The 7 T cell receptor beta chains in this list originate from one sample, sequenced in a study of cytomegalovirus exposure and HLA in healthy donors. It was with 60 Vbeta and 13 Jbeta primers that the PCR ran. Profiling relied on immunoSEQ multiplex PCR, and the TCRdb table lists in-frame clones only, not all of them. The repertoire includes roughly 130,000 clones, around 80% of them detected once, and approximately 1.8% sits in the top ten. The sequencing input was PBMCs. The receptor source for this set is a woman aged 40 to 50 in good health and CMV-seronegative.

The chain is built from TRBV30 and TRBJ1-1; 7 bases match TRBD1. With 1 base clipped from V and 4 bases from J, the junction kept 6 bases outside the gene matches. Per germline, CDR1 GTSNPN and CDR2 SVGIG (reference sequence). The CDR3 loop spans 14 amino acids. The CDR3 DNA reads as TGTGCCTGGAGTGGACAGGGCTTTTTCACTGAAGCTTTCTTT. This translates into CAWSGQGFFTEAFF.

The V gene is TRBV30, the J gene TRBJ1-4, with 9 bases aligning to TRBD1. V lost 7 bases to trimming and J lost 14 bases; unmatched junction nucleotides: 17. This CDR3 comprises 14 residues. Looked up from germline, CDR1 is GTSNPN and CDR2 is SVGIG (reference sequence). The CDR3 reads CAFSSGTGNEELFF. CDR3 coding DNA: TGTGCCTTTAGCTCCGGGACAGGGAATGAAGAGCTGTTTTTT.

Details on this clone: The junction departs from the called germline gene at one end, perhaps through a read error. The chain has TRBV5-1 and TRBJ2-2, with 8 bases matching TRBD1. The germline V gene encodes CDR1 SGHRS and CDR2 YFSETQ. The CDR3 sequence is 14 residues long. CDR3 residues: CASRLGQETGELFF. CDR3 in DNA: TGCGCCAGCAGGTTGGGACAGGAGACCGGGGAGCTGTTTTTT.

This clone was found once. The V call is TRBV30, the J call TRBJ1-4; tentatively, D is TRBD1 (5 bases). This CDR3 comprises 13 residues. Germline CDR1 reads GTSNPN; CDR2 reads SVGIG (reference sequence). Deletions cut 1 base from V and 5 bases from J, with 8 bases between. In DNA, the CDR3 is TGTGCCTGGAGTGCCAGGGAAAATGAAAAACTGTTTTTT. Its translation is CAWSARENEKLFF.

The rearrangement links TRBV14 to TRBJ2-5, with 9 bases that match TRBD2. J gave up 5 bases and V 4 bases, and 11 bases lay outside the gene matches. Germline V gene lookup returns CDR1 SGHDN and CDR2 FVKESK. This CDR3 is built from 16 residues. The CDR3 protein is CASSPPGLAGRETQYF. In nucleotides, the CDR3 is TGTGCCAGCAGCCCCCCCGGGCTAGCGGGAAGGGAGACCCAGTACTTC. Full variable domain (missing parts from reference TRBV14 and TRBJ2-5): EAGVTQFPSHSVIEKGQTVTLRCDPISGHDNLYWYRRVMGKEIKFLLHFVKESKQDESGMPNNRFLAERTGGTYSTLKVQPAELEDSGVYFCASSPPGLAGRETQYFGPGTRLLVL.

The rearrangement uses TRBV27 and TRBJ1-1; weak D call: TRBD1 (6 bases). The CDR3 runs to 13 residues. Germline V gives CDR1 MNHEY, CDR2 SMNVEV (reference sequence). Trimming took 3 bases from V and 7 from J, leaving 12 bases between them. The DNA of the CDR3 is TGTGCCAGCAGTTTCCCAGGGGCGTTTGAAGCTTTCTTT. This gives the protein CASSFPGAFEAFF.

The chain couples TRBV5-1 to TRBJ1-2, with D perhaps TRBD1 (5 bases). Deletions cut 0 bases from V and 1 base from J, with 25 bases between. CDR3 length: 20 amino acids. Germline values: CDR1 SGHRS, CDR2 YFSETQ. The CDR3 here is CASSLEGALTSSDLNYGYTF. As DNA, the CDR3 is TGCGCCAGCAGCTTGGAAGGGGCTTTGACCTCTTCTGATCTTAACTATGGCTACACCTTC.